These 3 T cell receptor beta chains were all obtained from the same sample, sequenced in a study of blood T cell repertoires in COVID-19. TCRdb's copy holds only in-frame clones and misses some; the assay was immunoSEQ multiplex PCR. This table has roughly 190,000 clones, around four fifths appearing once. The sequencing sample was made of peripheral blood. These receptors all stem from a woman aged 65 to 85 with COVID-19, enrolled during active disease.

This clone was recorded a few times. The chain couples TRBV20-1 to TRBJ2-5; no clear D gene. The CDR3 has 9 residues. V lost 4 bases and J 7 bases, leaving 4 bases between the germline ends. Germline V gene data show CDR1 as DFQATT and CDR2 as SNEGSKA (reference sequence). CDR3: CSANRTQYF. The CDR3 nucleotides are TGCAGTGCTAATAGGACCCAGTACTTC.

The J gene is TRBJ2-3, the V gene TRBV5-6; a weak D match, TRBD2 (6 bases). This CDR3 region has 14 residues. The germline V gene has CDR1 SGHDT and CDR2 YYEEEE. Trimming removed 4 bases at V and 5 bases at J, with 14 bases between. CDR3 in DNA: TGTGCCAGCAGCCCGGGGACTCACCAAGATACGCAGTATTTT. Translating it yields CASSPGTHQDTQYF.

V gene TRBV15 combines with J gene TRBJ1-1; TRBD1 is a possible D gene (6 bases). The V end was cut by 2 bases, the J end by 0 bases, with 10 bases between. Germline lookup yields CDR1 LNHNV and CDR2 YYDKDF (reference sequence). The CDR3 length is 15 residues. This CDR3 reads CATSRKGVMNTEAFF. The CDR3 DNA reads TGTGCCACCAGCAGAAAGGGGGTAATGAACACTGAAGCTTTCTTT.